Sequencing of this T cell receptor (beta chain) was carried out in a study of cytomegalovirus exposure and HLA in healthy donors. Broader study findings: On later analysis, the bulk of CMV-associated TCR beta chains appeared to be HLA-restricted. The study assumed roughly uniform donor sequencing depth for presence/absence analyses. Researchers catalogued roughly 170 TCR beta chains as cytomegalovirus-associated. One later analysis reportedly identified an Asian-associated ancestry cluster that showed fewer N-insertions than the approximately 600-donor mean.

Use of 60 Vbeta and 13 Jbeta primers characterized the PCR. Sequencing used immunoSEQ multiplex PCR; TCRdb keeps in-frame clones, though not all of them. The sample shows some 140,000 clones, roughly 85% of them seen only once. This clone appeared a single time. Its antigen remains unknown. V lost 4 bases and J lost 6, with 10 bases in between. This CDR3 is built from 13 residues. CDR1 is SGHVS, CDR2 FNYEAQ, per germline. Sequenced material: PBMCs. The receptor was isolated from a man between 35 and 55 years old in good health and CMV-seronegative. The V gene is TRBV7-6, the J gene TRBJ1-5, with D maybe TRBD1 (5 bases). CDR3 nucleotides: TGTGCCAGCAGCTCCAGGGTTGGTCAGCCCCAGCATTTT. This codes for CASSSRVGQPQHF.